This T cell receptor beta chain came from a study of CD8 T cells in ankylosing spondylitis. Study outcomes and limitations: Characteristic, it appeared, of ankylosing spondylitis blood was a TCR beta motif of several highly homologous variants. Previous work reported some of these motif variants in the synovial fluid and blood of reactive arthritis. Clones linked to disease were reported to show significant enrichment in matched ankylosing spondylitis synovial fluid.

Making use of molecular barcodes, quantitative 5'-RACE generated TCR beta libraries. TCRdb reprocessed the 5' RACE reads via MiXCR and lists one record per CDR3 protein. The repertoire holds 250,000 to 400,000 distinct CDR3 sequences, approximately 10% seen once, with roughly 9.1% in the top ten. The CDR3 sequence is 13 residues long. The V gene lost 1 base and the J gene lost 8 bases, with 12 bases spanning the gap. Germline CDR1 and CDR2: SGHTS and YDEGEE. This clonotype was observed many times. What it recognizes is unknown. The chain combines TRBV5-8 with TRBJ1-1; maybe TRBD1 (5 bases). The clonotype originates from a female donor with ankylosing spondylitis or in good health (not recorded which). Sequencing used blood, either unsorted or a sorted T cell fraction (not recorded which). The CDR3: CASSLFGGTEAFF. CDR3 nucleotide sequence: TGTGCCAGCAGCTTGTTCGGGGGGACGGAAGCTTTCTTT.